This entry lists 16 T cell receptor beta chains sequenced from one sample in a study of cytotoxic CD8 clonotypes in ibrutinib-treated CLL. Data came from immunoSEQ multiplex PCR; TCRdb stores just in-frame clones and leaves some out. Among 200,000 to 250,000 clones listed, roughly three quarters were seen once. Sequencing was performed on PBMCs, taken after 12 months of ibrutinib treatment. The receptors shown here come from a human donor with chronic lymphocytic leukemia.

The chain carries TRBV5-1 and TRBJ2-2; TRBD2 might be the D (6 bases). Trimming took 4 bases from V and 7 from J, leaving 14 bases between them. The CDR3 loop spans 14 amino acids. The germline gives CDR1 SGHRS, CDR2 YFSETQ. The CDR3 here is CASSPSAGLGELFF. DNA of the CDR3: TGCGCCAGCAGCCCGTCGGCGGGGCTCGGGGAGCTGTTTTTT.

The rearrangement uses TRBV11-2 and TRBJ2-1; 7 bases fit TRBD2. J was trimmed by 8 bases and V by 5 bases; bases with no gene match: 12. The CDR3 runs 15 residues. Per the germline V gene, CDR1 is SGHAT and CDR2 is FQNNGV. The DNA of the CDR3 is TGTGCCAGCAGCCCCCTGGTGGGGGGGGTTGATGAGCAGTTCTTC. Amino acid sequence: CASSPLVGGVDEQFF. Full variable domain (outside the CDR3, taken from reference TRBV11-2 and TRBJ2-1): EAGVAQSPRYKIIEKRQSVAFWCNPISGHATLYWYQQILGQGPKLLIQFQNNGVVDDSQLPKDRFSAERLKGVDSTLKIQPAKLEDSAVYLCASSPLVGGVDEQFFGPGTRLTVL.

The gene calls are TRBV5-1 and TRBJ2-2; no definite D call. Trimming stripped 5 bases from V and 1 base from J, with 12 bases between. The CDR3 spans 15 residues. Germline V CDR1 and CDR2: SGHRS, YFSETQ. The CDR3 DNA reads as TGCGCCAGCAGGCCGAACACACAGAACACCGGGGAGCTGTTTTTT. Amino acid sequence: CASRPNTQNTGELFF.

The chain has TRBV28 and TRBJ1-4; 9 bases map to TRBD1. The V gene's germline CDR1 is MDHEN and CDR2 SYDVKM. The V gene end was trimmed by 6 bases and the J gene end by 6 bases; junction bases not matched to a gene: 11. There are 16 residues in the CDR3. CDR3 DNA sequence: TGTGCCAGCAGCTTAAGGCCGGGACAGGGTGATGAAAAACTGTTTTTT. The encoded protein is CASSLRPGQGDEKLFF.

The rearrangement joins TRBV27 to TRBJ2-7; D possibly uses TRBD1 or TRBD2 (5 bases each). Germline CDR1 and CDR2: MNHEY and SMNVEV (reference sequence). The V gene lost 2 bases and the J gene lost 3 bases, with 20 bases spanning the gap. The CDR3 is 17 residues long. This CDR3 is CASSLVRGIGANYEQYF. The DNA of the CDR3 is TGTGCCAGCAGTTTAGTACGGGGTATAGGGGCCAACTACGAGCAGTACTTC.

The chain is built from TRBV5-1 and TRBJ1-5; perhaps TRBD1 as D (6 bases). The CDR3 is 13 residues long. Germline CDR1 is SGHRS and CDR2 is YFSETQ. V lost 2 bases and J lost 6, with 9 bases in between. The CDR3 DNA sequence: TGCGCCAGCAGCTTCAGGGGTCCTCAGCCCCAGCATTTT. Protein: CASSFRGPQPQHF.

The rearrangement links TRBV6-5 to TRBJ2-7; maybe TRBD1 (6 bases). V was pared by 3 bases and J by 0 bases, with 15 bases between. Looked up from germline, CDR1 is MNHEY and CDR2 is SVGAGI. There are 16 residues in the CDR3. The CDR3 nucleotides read TGTGCCAGCAGTTATTCAGGGGTCGAGACCTCCTACGAGCAGTACTTC. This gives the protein CASSYSGVETSYEQYF.

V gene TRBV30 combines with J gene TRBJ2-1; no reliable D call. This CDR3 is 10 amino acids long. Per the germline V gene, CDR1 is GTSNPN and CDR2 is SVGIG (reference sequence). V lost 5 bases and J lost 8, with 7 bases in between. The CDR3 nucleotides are TGTGCCTGGGGCGGTTATGAGCAGTTCTTC. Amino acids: CAWGGYEQFF.

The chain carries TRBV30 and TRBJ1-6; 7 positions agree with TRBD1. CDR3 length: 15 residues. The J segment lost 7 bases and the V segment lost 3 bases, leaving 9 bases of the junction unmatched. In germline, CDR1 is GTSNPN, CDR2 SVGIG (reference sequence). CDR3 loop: CAWRRTTGRNSPLHF. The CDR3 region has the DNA TGTGCCTGGAGGAGAACGACAGGGAGGAATTCACCCCTCCACTTT.

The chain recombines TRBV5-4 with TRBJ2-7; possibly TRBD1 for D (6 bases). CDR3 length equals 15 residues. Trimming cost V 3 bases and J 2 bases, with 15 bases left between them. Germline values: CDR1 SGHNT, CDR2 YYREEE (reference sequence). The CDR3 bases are TGTGCCAGCAGCTGGGTGGACAGAAACCCCTACGAGCAGTACTTC. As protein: CASSWVDRNPYEQYF.

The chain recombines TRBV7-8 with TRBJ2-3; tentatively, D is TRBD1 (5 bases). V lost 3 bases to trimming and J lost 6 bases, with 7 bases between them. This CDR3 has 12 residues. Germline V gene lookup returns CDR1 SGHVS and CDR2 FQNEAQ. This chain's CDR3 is CASSFGADTQYF. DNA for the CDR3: TGTGCCAGCAGCTTTGGGGCGGATACGCAGTATTTT. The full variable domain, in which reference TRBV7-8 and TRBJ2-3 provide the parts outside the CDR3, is GAGVSQSPRYKVAKRGQDVALRCDPISGHVSLFWYQQALGQGPEFLTYFQNEAQLDKSGLPSDRFFAERPEGSVSTLKIQRTQQEDSAVYLCASSFGADTQYFGPGTRLTVL.

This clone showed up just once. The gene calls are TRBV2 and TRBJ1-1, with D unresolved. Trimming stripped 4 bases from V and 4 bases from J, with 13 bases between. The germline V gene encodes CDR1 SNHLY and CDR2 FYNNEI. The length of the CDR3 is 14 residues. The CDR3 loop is CASSVPVKPTEAFF. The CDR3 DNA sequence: TGTGCCAGCAGTGTTCCGGTTAAGCCCACTGAAGCTTTCTTT.

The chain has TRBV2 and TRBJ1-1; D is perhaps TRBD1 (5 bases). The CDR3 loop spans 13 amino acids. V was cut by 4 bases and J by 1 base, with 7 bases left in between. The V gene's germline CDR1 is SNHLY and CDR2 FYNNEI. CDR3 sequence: CASSGQTNTEAFF. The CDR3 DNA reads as TGTGCCAGCAGTGGACAGACGAACACTGAAGCTTTCTTT. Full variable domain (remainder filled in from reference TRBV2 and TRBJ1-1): EPEVTQTPSHQVTQMGQEVILRCVPISNHLYFYWYRQILGQKVEFLVSFYNNEISEKSEIFDDQFSVERPDGSNFTLKIRSTKLEDSAMYFCASSGQTNTEAFFGQGTRLTVV.

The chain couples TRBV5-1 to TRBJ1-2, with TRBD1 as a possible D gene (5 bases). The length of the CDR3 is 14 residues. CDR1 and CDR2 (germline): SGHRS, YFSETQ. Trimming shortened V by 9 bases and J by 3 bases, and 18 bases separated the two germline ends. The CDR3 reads CAIGRGPPYYGYTF. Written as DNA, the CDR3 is TGCGCCATAGGGAGGGGTCCCCCCTACTATGGCTACACCTTC.

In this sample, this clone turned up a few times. For the CDR3, the DNA is TGCGCCAGCAGCCAAGATGTTCGAGTGAGTCGACTAAGCTACACCTTC. It yields the protein CASSQDVRVSRLSYTF. The gene calls are TRBV4-1 and TRBJ1-2; D is unclear. The CDR3 extends over 16 amino acids. V was cut by 0 bases and J by 9 bases, with 20 bases left in between. CDR1 and CDR2 from the germline V gene are MGHRA and YSYEKL.

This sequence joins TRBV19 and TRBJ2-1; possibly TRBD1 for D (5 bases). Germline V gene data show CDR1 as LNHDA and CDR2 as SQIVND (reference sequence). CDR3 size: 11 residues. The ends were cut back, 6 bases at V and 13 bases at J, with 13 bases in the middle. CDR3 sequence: CASRTTGFQFF. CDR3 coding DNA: TGTGCCAGTAGAACAACAGGCTTCCAGTTCTTC.